The 32 T cell receptor beta chains below come from one sample, sequenced in a study of glioma-infiltrating T cells. TCR alpha and beta CDR3 regions were amplified from RNA using iRepertoire nested multiplex PCR. TCRdb re-called the multiplex PCR reads through MiXCR, storing one row per CDR3 protein. The sample has about 200,000 distinct CDR3 sequences; over 30% are singletons. Input material: glioma tissue, nonneoplastic brain tissue, or PBMCs (not recorded which). Receptor source: a human donor with low-grade glioma or glioblastoma, undergoing nonglioma brain surgery, or in good health (not recorded which).

This clonotype was observed at least ten times. The rearrangement links TRBV6-1 to TRBJ2-7; perhaps D is TRBD1 or TRBD2 (5 bases each). Germline V lookup: CDR1 MNHNS, CDR2 SASEGT. Trimming shortened V by 2 bases and J by 2 bases, and 7 bases separated the two germline ends. The CDR3 runs 13 residues. The CDR3, as DNA: TGTGCCAGCAGTGAACTGGGGGCCTACGAGCAGTACTTC. Translation: CASSELGAYEQYF.

This clonotype was detected ten times or more. The chain is built from TRBV7-3 and TRBJ2-1; no reliable D call. CDR1 is SGHTA, CDR2 FQGTGA, per germline. Trimming took 1 base from V and 6 from J, leaving 13 bases between them. The CDR3 totals 15 residues. The CDR3, as DNA: TGTGCCAGCAGCTTAAGGGGTCAGTTGATCAATGAGCAGTTCTTC. The encoded protein is CASSLRGQLINEQFF. The full variable domain, rest sourced from reference TRBV7-3 and TRBJ2-1, is GAGVSQTPSNKVTEKGKYVELRCDPISGHTALYWYRQSLGQGPEFLIYFQGTGAADDSGLPNDRFFAVRPEGSVSTLKIQRTERGDSAVYLCASSLRGQLINEQFFGPGTRLTVL.

The chain links TRBV12-3 or TRBV12-4 to TRBJ2-2; no clear D gene. This CDR3 contains 12 residues. With 6 bases removed from V and 2 bases from J, the gap between germline ends came to 4 bases. CDR3 loop: CASRVNTGELFF. DNA for the CDR3: TGTGCCAGCAGGGTAAACACCGGGGAGCTGTTTTTT.

This chain connects TRBV7-2 to TRBJ2-3; 10 positions agree with TRBD2. The V segment lost 6 bases and the J segment 2 bases; nucleotides outside the gene matches: 8. There are 16 residues in the CDR3. The germline V gene has CDR1 SGHTA and CDR2 FQGNSA. The CDR3 reads CASRVASGSPTDTQYF. The CDR3, as DNA: TGTGCCAGCAGAGTGGCTAGCGGGAGCCCCACAGATACGCAGTATTTT.

This clonotype was seen at least ten times. The J gene is TRBJ1-5, the V gene TRBV10-3; no reliable D call. V lost 0 bases, J lost 4 bases, and 10 bases lay in between. This CDR3 contains 15 residues. The germline CDR1 and CDR2 sequences are ENHRY and SYGVKD. In nucleotides, the CDR3 is TGTGCCATCAGTGAGTCCAACGGGGTTAATCAGCCCCAGCATTTT. It yields the protein CAISESNGVNQPQHF.

A note on this clonotype: One end of the junction varies from germline; a read error may be responsible. This chain joins TRBV27 and TRBJ2-3, with no clear D. The length of the CDR3 is 17 residues. Germline CDR1 and CDR2: MNHEY and SMNVEV (reference sequence). CDR3 amino acids: CASSLKTWRIGTDTQYF. CDR3 sequence (DNA): TGTGCCAGCAGTTTAAAGACATGGCGAATCGGCACAGATACGCAATATTTT.

This clonotype was seen many times. DNA of the CDR3: TGCAGTGCTAGAGATCGGTTAAGCGGGAGATCCTACGAGCAGTACTTC. The encoded protein is CSARDRLSGRSYEQYF. This sequence joins TRBV20-1 and TRBJ2-7; TRBD2 agrees at 8 bases. Trimming took 0 bases from V and 1 from J; bases not matched to a gene: 8. Germline lookup yields CDR1 DFQATT and CDR2 SNEGSKA (reference sequence). The CDR3 is 16 residues long.

A word on this clonotype: A single base separates this from a much larger clone, so it may be a read error. The J gene is TRBJ2-7, the V gene TRBV28, with D perhaps matching TRBD1 (5 bases). CDR3 length equals 14 residues. Germline CDR1 is MDHEN and CDR2 is SYDVKM. CDR3 bases: TGTGTCTCAGCAGGGTCGCGACTCTCCTACGAGCAGTACTTC. Residues: CVSAGSRLSYEQYF.

This clonotype was detected many times. The genes are TRBV7-9 and TRBJ1-4, with 9 bases lining up with TRBD1. Germline V CDR1 and CDR2: SEHNR, FQNEAQ (reference sequence). This CDR3 has 15 amino acids. V lost 2 bases and J lost 5; bases outside the gene matches: 3. The CDR3 bases are TGTGCCAGCAGCTTAAATGGACAGGGGAATGAAAAACTGTTTTTT. It translates to CASSLNGQGNEKLFF. The complete variable domain, with remaining parts taken from reference TRBV7-9 and TRBJ1-4, reads DTGVSQNPRHKITKRGQNVTFRCDPISEHNRLYWYRQTLGQGPEFLTYFQNEAQLEKSRLLSDRFSAERPKGSFSTLEIQRTEQGDSAMYLCASSLNGQGNEKLFFGSGTQLSVL.

Remarks on this clonotype: A much larger clone differs by one base, so this may be a read error. V and J are TRBV29-1 and TRBJ2-5; D not certain. Germline CDR1 is SQVTM and CDR2 is ANQGSEA. The CDR3 covers 12 residues. V lost 4 bases and J lost 2, with 8 bases in between. The CDR3 reads CSVVGNQETQYF. CDR3 coding DNA: TGCAGCGTTGTGGGGAATCAAGAGACCCAGTACTTC.

This sequence joins TRBV27 and TRBJ2-7; 7 bases agree with TRBD1. This CDR3 contains 14 residues. In germline, CDR1 is MNHEY, CDR2 SMNVEV (reference sequence). The V and J ends lost 6 bases and 2 bases, in that order; junction bases with no gene match: 7. The CDR3, as DNA: TGTGCCAGCAGCCGGGACAGCGGCGCCTACGAGCAGTACTTC. It encodes CASSRDSGAYEQYF.

Regarding this clonotype: At one boundary the junction diverges from the germline segment, which might be a read error. The V call is TRBV7-9, the J call TRBJ2-1, with TRBD2 identical over 13 bases. Germline lookup yields CDR1 SEHNR and CDR2 FQNEAQ (reference sequence). The length of the CDR3 is 16 residues. The chain's CDR3 is CASSLTSGRAPYEQVF. The CDR3 region has the DNA TGTGCCAGCAGCTTAACTAGCGGGAGGGCCCCTTATGAGCAGGTCTTC.

This clonotype was counted at least ten times. The rearrangement links TRBV2 to TRBJ2-2, with D perhaps matching TRBD2 (5 bases). Per the germline V gene, CDR1 is SNHLY and CDR2 is FYNNEI. Trimming took 3 bases from V and 3 from J, leaving 11 bases between them. The CDR3 has 15 residues. In nucleotides, the CDR3 is TGTGCCAGCAGTGAGAGGCTAGCCGACACCGGGGAGCTGTTTTTT. Its protein product is CASSERLADTGELFF.

This clonotype was recorded at least ten times. The gene calls are TRBV18 and TRBJ2-7; no clear D. V gave up 0 bases and J gave up 2 bases, with 14 bases separating them. This CDR3 region has 16 residues. Germline V CDR1 and CDR2: KGHSH, LQKENI. For the CDR3, the DNA is TGTGCCAGCTCACCACCGAAGACCGCCGGAGCCTACGAGCAGTACTTC. It yields the protein CASSPPKTAGAYEQYF.

In this sample, this clonotype turned up many times. This sequence joins TRBV7-2 and TRBJ2-3; 7 nucleotides line up with TRBD2. Germline V CDR1 and CDR2: SGHTA, FQGNSA. The CDR3 has 15 amino acids. J was trimmed by 5 bases and V by 4 bases; bases with no gene match: 9. CDR3 sequence (DNA): TGTGCCAGCAGCTCACCCAGCGGGATTAAAGATACGCAGTATTTT. It encodes CASSSPSGIKDTQYF.

This clonotype was seen a single time. A much larger clone differs by one base, so this may be a read error. The chain is built from TRBV5-5 and TRBJ1-2; no clear D gene. The germline V and J ends were trimmed by 3 bases and 5 bases, with 14 bases remaining between them. Germline V CDR1 and CDR2: SGHKS, YYEKEE (reference sequence). The length of the CDR3 is 14 residues. As DNA, the CDR3 is TGTGCCAGCAGCTGGACCTCCCAAAAGTATGGCTACACCTTC. Its protein product is CASSWTSQKYGYTF.

The chain is built from TRBV7-9 and TRBJ2-3; no clear D gene. In germline, CDR1 is SEHNR, CDR2 FQNEAQ (reference sequence). CDR3 length equals 13 residues. V was cut by 7 bases and J by 0 bases, with 8 bases left in between. CDR3 loop: CASIPASTDTQYF. For the CDR3, the DNA is TGTGCCAGCATCCCTGCGAGCACAGATACGCAGTATTTT.

The CDR3 spells CASSYSLQIYEQYF. The CDR3 DNA reads as TGTGCCAGCAGTTACTCGTTACAGATCTACGAGCAGTACTTC. The rearrangement joins TRBV6-2 or TRBV6-3 to TRBJ2-7; D not resolved. Trimming left V 0 bases short and J 3 bases short, with 9 bases between. The CDR3 consists of 14 residues. Germline assignment: CDR1 MNHEY and CDR2 SVGEGT.

This clonotype was counted many times. This rearrangement joins TRBV25-1 to TRBJ2-1; D is undetermined. V lost 3 bases and J 8 bases, leaving 8 bases between the germline ends. The CDR3 sequence is 12 residues long. CDR1 is MGHDK, CDR2 SYGVNS, per germline. The CDR3 protein is CASSERRDEQFF. Here the CDR3 DNA reads TGTGCCAGCAGTGAGAGGCGAGATGAGCAGTTCTTC.

This clonotype was seen at least ten times. The chain uses TRBV7-2 and TRBJ1-2; unclear D gene. CDR1 SGHTA and CDR2 FQGNSA come from the germline V gene. The germline V and J ends were trimmed by 0 bases and 4 bases, with 6 bases remaining between them. CDR3 length equals 13 residues. Here the CDR3 reads CASSLATSYGYTF. CDR3 coding DNA: TGTGCCAGCAGCTTAGCCACGAGCTATGGCTACACCTTC. The full variable domain, its missing parts supplied by reference TRBV7-2 and TRBJ1-2, is GAGVSQSPSNKVTEKGKDVELRCDPISGHTALYWYRQSLGQGLEFLIYFQGNSAPDKSGLPSDRFSAERTGGSVSTLTIQRTQQEDSAVYLCASSLATSYGYTFGSGTRLTVV.

Details on this clonotype: A read error may produce the germline difference seen at one junction end. The rearrangement joins TRBV11-2 to TRBJ2-2, with 11 bases identical to TRBD2. The CDR3 runs to 15 residues. Germline-derived CDR1 and CDR2 are SGHAT and FQNNGV. The CDR3 loop is CASSSTSGSTGEPFF. CDR3 bases: TGTGCCAGCAGCTCAACTAGCGGGAGTACCGGGGAGCCGTTTTTT.

This chain connects TRBV6-1 to TRBJ2-7; 10 bases line up with TRBD1. Germline CDR1 is MNHNS and CDR2 is SASEGT. Germline trimming cut 7 bases from V and 7 bases from J; bases unmatched to any gene: 10. The CDR3 covers 14 residues. The CDR3 loop is CASKPGQGSYEQYF. The CDR3 DNA reads TGTGCCAGCAAGCCGGGACAGGGGAGTTATGAGCAGTACTTC.

V and J are TRBV3-1 and TRBJ1-2; D remains unclear. Germline V lookup: CDR1 LGHDT, CDR2 YNNKEL (reference sequence). The germline V and J ends were trimmed by 4 bases and 8 bases, with 17 bases remaining between them. CDR3 size: 14 residues. CDR3 residues: CASSPTTRIGGYTF. The CDR3 DNA follows: TGTGCCAGCAGCCCCACGACGAGGATCGGAGGCTACACCTTC.

This clonotype was seen repeatedly, ten times or more. The rearrangement links TRBV4-1 to TRBJ1-2; D uncertain. The CDR3 is 17 residues long. Germline CDR1 reads MGHRA; CDR2 reads YSYEKL. Trimming removed 0 bases from V and 3 bases from J, with 17 bases in between. CDR3 residues: CASSQDPGQAVDYGYTF. CDR3 in DNA: TGCGCCAGCAGCCAAGATCCAGGCCAGGCGGTAGACTATGGCTACACCTTC.

This clonotype was picked up many times. V and J are TRBV7-2 and TRBJ2-2; D is unclear. The V and J ends lost 2 bases and 6 bases respectively, with 7 bases between them. The germline V gene has CDR1 SGHTA and CDR2 FQGNSA. The CDR3 length is 13 residues. The CDR3 DNA reads as TGTGCCAGCAGCTTAACCCTGGCCGGGGAGCTGTTTTTT. This gives the protein CASSLTLAGELFF.

This clonotype has a count of ten or more. This chain uses TRBV12-3 or TRBV12-4 with TRBJ2-1, with TRBD2 identical over 15 bases. The CDR3 is made up of 18 amino acids. The V and J ends lost 5 bases and 6 bases, in that order; junction bases with no gene match: 11. CDR3 nucleotides: TGTGCCAGCAGTCCGGGGGGACTAGCGGGAGGAATAGCCAATGAGCAGTTCTTC. This sequence encodes CASSPGGLAGGIANEQFF.

This clonotype has at least ten counts. The CDR3 loop is CASGLGQGSYNEQFF. CDR3 coding DNA: TGTGCCAGCGGACTCGGACAGGGTTCCTACAATGAGCAGTTCTTC. This chain connects TRBV7-2 to TRBJ2-1, with 8 bases aligning to TRBD1. The V gene's germline CDR1 is SGHTA and CDR2 FQGNSA. The CDR3 has 15 residues. J was trimmed by 1 base and V by 8 bases; bases with no gene match: 7.

A remark on this clonotype: Sequence at one end of the junction differs from germline and may be a read error. The chain recombines TRBV2 with TRBJ1-2; D might be TRBD1 (5 bases). Germline lookup yields CDR1 SNHLY and CDR2 FYNNEI. The CDR3 contains 13 residues. CDR3 coding DNA: TGTGCCAGCAGTGGAGGGGTAGGATATGGCTACACGTTC. It translates to CASSGGVGYGYTF.

Ten or more counts support this clonotype. The rearrangement joins TRBV4-2 to TRBJ2-3; the D call may be TRBD1 or TRBD2 (5 bases each). The V gene's germline CDR1 is LGHNA and CDR2 YNFKEQ. V was cut by 4 bases and J by 2 bases, with 10 bases left in between. The CDR3 covers 14 residues. For the CDR3, the DNA is TGTGCCAGCAGCCCGGGACCGGTCACAGATACGCAGTATTTT. This translates into CASSPGPVTDTQYF.

This clonotype was seen ten or more times. The chain uses TRBV14 and TRBJ1-1; 9 bases align to TRBD1. The CDR3 is made up of 14 amino acids. Germline-derived CDR1 and CDR2 are SGHDN and FVKESK. V lost 3 bases and J lost 11; bases outside the gene matches: 10. CDR3 nucleotides: TGTGCCAGCAGCCAGGGAAGTTGGGGACAGGGTGCTTTCTTT. Translating gives CASSQGSWGQGAFF.

As concerns this clonotype: A much larger clone is a single base away; this may be a read error. The DNA for the CDR3 is TGTGCCAGCAGTTTAATACAGGGAAGGGCCACAGATAAGCAGTATTTT. It encodes CASSLIQGRATDKQYF. The genes are TRBV6-2 or TRBV6-3 and TRBJ2-3; tentatively, D is TRBD1 (6 bases). The CDR3 sequence is 16 residues long. Germline V gene lookup returns CDR1 MNHEY and CDR2 SVGEGT.

The chain joins TRBV11-3 to TRBJ2-5; 8 nucleotides agree with TRBD1. The CDR3 is 15 residues long. V lost 1 base and J lost 5; bases outside the gene matches: 6. Germline values: CDR1 SGHNT, CDR2 YENEEA. The CDR3 DNA sequence: TGTGCCAGCAGCTTAGGGCAGGGGGCTTACGAGACCCAGTACTTC. Its translation is CASSLGQGAYETQYF.